This passage covers 25 T cell receptor beta chains from one sample sequenced in a study of blood T cell repertoires in COVID-19. Data came from immunoSEQ multiplex PCR; TCRdb stores just in-frame clones and leaves some out. The repertoire holds around 240,000 clones, with 83% as singletons. Sequenced input: peripheral blood. These receptors all stem from a woman between 45 and 60 years old with acute or convalescent COVID-19.

The chain has TRBV2 and TRBJ1-1; a possible D gene is TRBD1 (6 bases). The V end was cut by 4 bases, the J end by 0 bases, with 9 bases between. The CDR3 extends over 14 amino acids. Germline V CDR1 and CDR2: SNHLY, FYNNEI. The CDR3 loop is CASSGTAMNTEAFF. For the CDR3, the DNA is TGTGCCAGCAGTGGGACAGCCATGAACACTGAAGCTTTCTTT.

The chain combines TRBV30 with TRBJ1-2; TRBD1 might be the D (5 bases). CDR1 and CDR2 (germline): GTSNPN, SVGIG (reference sequence). The germline V and J ends were trimmed by 0 bases and 4 bases, with 12 bases remaining between them. CDR3 length: 14 amino acids. The CDR3 sequence: CAWSVRRAAYGYTF. CDR3 bases: TGTGCCTGGAGTGTCCGCAGGGCTGCCTATGGCTACACCTTC.

The chain links TRBV19 to TRBJ2-5; D remains ambiguous. The germline V gene encodes CDR1 LNHDA and CDR2 SQIVND (reference sequence). V was pared by 6 bases and J by 7 bases, with 15 bases between. This CDR3 spans 13 amino acids. CDR3 sequence (DNA): TGTGCCAGTAGCGATGACTGGATCGGGACCCAGTACTTC. Its protein product is CASSDDWIGTQYF.

J is TRBJ1-2 and V is TRBV10-3; D is uncertain. CDR3 length: 12 residues. Germline assignment: CDR1 ENHRY and CDR2 SYGVKD. Trimming removed 3 bases at V and 8 bases at J, with 10 bases between. The CDR3 sequence is CAISDGNGGYTF. The CDR3 DNA follows: TGTGCCATCAGTGATGGTAATGGCGGCTACACCTTC.

There are a few counts of this clone. The J gene is TRBJ2-1, the V gene TRBV19, with 9 nucleotides matching TRBD1. CDR1 is LNHDA, CDR2 SQIVND, per germline (reference sequence). This CDR3 comprises 14 residues. With V trimmed by 7 bases and J by 12 bases, 13 bases remained unmatched. In nucleotides, the CDR3 is TGTGCCAGTACCCTCGGACAGGACAGGGGCCCGCAGTTCTTC. Encoded protein: CASTLGQDRGPQFF.

J is TRBJ2-5 and V is TRBV10-3; possibly TRBD2 for D (7 bases). The V end lost 1 base, the J end lost 9 bases, and 15 bases lay between the germline ends. This CDR3 is built from 14 residues. The germline gives CDR1 ENHRY, CDR2 SYGVKD. In DNA form, the CDR3 reads TGTGCCATCAGTGAGTTGGGGGGGGGCGAGGCCCAGTACTTC. This codes for CAISELGGGEAQYF.

The V and J genes are TRBV4-2 and TRBJ2-3; 7 bases are a match to TRBD1. With V trimmed by 6 bases and J by 1 base, 13 bases remained unmatched. The CDR3 is 17 residues long. CDR1 LGHNA and CDR2 YNFKEQ come from the germline V gene. The CDR3 DNA is TGTGCCAGCAGAAAAAACGCTCCAGGACAGGGCACAGATACGCAGTATTTT. Amino acids: CASRKNAPGQGTDTQYF.

The rearrangement links TRBV3-1 (or the pseudogene TRBV3-2) to TRBJ1-1; 8 nucleotides match TRBD1. This CDR3 is built from 14 residues. The V gene's germline CDR1 is LGHDT and CDR2 YNNKEL (reference sequence). Trimming removed 4 bases from V and 2 bases from J; junction bases left unmatched: 3. The DNA of the CDR3 is TGTGCCAGCAGCCGAGGACAGGGCAACACTGAAGCTTTCTTT. Protein: CASSRGQGNTEAFF.

The V and J genes are TRBV12-3 or TRBV12-4 and TRBJ1-2, with 7 bases fitting TRBD1. The CDR3 has 13 residues. V lost 7 bases to trimming and J lost 5 bases; unmatched junction nucleotides: 7. In DNA, the CDR3 is TGTGCCAGCACCCAGACAGGGAGGTATGGCTACACCTTC. Its translation is CASTQTGRYGYTF.

The V and J genes are TRBV7-9 and TRBJ1-5; no clear D gene. The CDR3 runs 12 residues. Between the trimmed V and J ends, which lost 4 bases and 5 bases, there was a span of 6 bases. Germline V gene data show CDR1 as SEHNR and CDR2 as FQNEAQ (reference sequence). CDR3 in DNA: TGTGCCAGCAGCTCCGACTATCAGCCCCAGCATTTT. It specifies CASSSDYQPQHF.

The chain carries TRBV12-3 or TRBV12-4 and TRBJ1-2; TRBD1 aligns across 7 bases. The CDR3 covers 13 residues. V was clipped by 6 bases and J by 4 bases; unmatched bases: 5. The CDR3: CASRTTGAYGYTF. The CDR3 DNA is TGTGCCAGCAGAACAACAGGGGCCTATGGCTACACCTTC.

The rearrangement links TRBV3-1 (or the pseudogene TRBV3-2) to TRBJ2-2; unclear D gene. Germline values: CDR1 LGHDT, CDR2 YNNKEL (reference sequence). The germline V and J ends were trimmed by 0 bases and 7 bases, with 9 bases remaining between them. The CDR3 runs 14 residues. This CDR3 reads CASSQDVEVGELFF. The CDR3 DNA follows: TGTGCCAGCAGCCAAGATGTCGAGGTCGGGGAGCTGTTTTTT.

V is TRBV10-3 and J is TRBJ1-3; possible D gene TRBD1, 6 bases. The CDR3 has 16 amino acids. The ends were cut back, 0 bases at V and 4 bases at J, with 13 bases in the middle. Looked up from germline, CDR1 is ENHRY and CDR2 is SYGVKD. The CDR3: CAISESNSGEGNTIYF. The CDR3 nucleotides are TGTGCCATCAGTGAGTCGAATTCAGGGGAGGGAAACACCATATATTTT.

In its sample, this clone was seen a few times. The chain joins TRBV7-8 to TRBJ2-4; D perhaps matches TRBD2 (6 bases). Looked up from germline, CDR1 is SGHVS and CDR2 is FQNEAQ. The CDR3 length is 17 residues. V was pared by 3 bases and J by 2 bases, with 17 bases between. CDR3 in amino acids: CASSLGLYLETKNIQYF. In DNA form, the CDR3 reads TGTGCCAGCAGCTTGGGACTTTATCTCGAAACCAAAAACATTCAGTACTTC.

J is TRBJ1-4 and V is TRBV27; the D gene is possibly TRBD1 (5 bases). This CDR3 region has 15 residues. Germline CDR1 is MNHEY and CDR2 is SMNVEV (reference sequence). V was trimmed by 3 bases and J by 7 bases, leaving 15 bases between them. The CDR3 sequence: CASSFNGGTGEKLFF. The CDR3 region has the DNA TGTGCCAGCAGTTTTAACGGGGGGACGGGTGAAAAACTGTTTTTT. Combining the CDR3 with reference TRBV27 and TRBJ1-4 gives the whole variable domain EAQVTQNPRYLITVTGKKLTVTCSQNMNHEYMSWYRQDPGLGLRQIYYSMNVEVTDKGDVPEGYKVSRKEKRNFPLILESPSPNQTSLYFCASSFNGGTGEKLFFGSGTQLSVL.

This chain uses TRBV28 with TRBJ1-2; 12 nucleotides align to TRBD1. V lost 4 bases to trimming and J lost 4 bases; unmatched junction nucleotides: 10. The CDR3 spans 17 residues. Germline V CDR1 and CDR2: MDHEN, SYDVKM. CDR3 region: CASSSPGQGARSYGYTF. The CDR3 nucleotides read TGTGCCAGCAGTTCTCCGGGACAGGGGGCGCGGAGCTATGGCTACACCTTC.

The chain is built from TRBV5-1 and TRBJ2-5; 14 positions match TRBD2. This CDR3 spans 16 amino acids. Germline trimming cut 0 bases from V and 5 bases from J; bases unmatched to any gene: 3. CDR1 is SGHRS, CDR2 YFSETQ, per germline. CDR3 DNA: TGCGCCAGCAGCTTGGGACTAGCGGGGGGGATCGAGACCCAGTACTTC. Protein product: CASSLGLAGGIETQYF.

The chain couples TRBV9 to TRBJ1-4; 8 bases match TRBD1. Germline CDR1 and CDR2: SGDLS and YYNGEE. The CDR3 runs to 15 residues. V dropped 2 bases and J dropped 5; count of bases not matched to a gene: 5. For the CDR3, the DNA is TGTGCCAGCAGCGTCGGGACAGGTTCAAATGAAAAACTGTTTTTT. This encodes CASSVGTGSNEKLFF.

V and J are TRBV19 and TRBJ1-1, with TRBD1 as a possible D gene (5 bases). Trimming took 7 bases from V and 4 from J, leaving 13 bases between them. This CDR3 contains 13 residues. The germline V gene has CDR1 LNHDA and CDR2 SQIVND (reference sequence). The CDR3 spells CASTRVLGTEAFF. CDR3 DNA: TGTGCCAGTACCAGGGTTCTTGGCACTGAAGCTTTCTTT. Looking up the rest from reference TRBV19 and TRBJ1-1 gives the full variable domain: DGGITQSPKYLFRKEGQNVTLSCEQNLNHDAMYWYRQDPGQGLRLIYYSQIVNDFQKGDIAEGYSVSREKKESFPLTVTSAQKNPTAFYLCASTRVLGTEAFFGQGTRLTVV.

This chain connects TRBV12-3 or TRBV12-4 to TRBJ1-1; TRBD1 agrees at 7 bases. The junction had 5 bases not matched to a gene; V was cut back by 5 bases and J by 11 bases. CDR3 size: 11 residues. The CDR3 sequence: CASSRQGQAFF. The CDR3 nucleotides read TGTGCCAGCAGTCGACAGGGCCAGGCTTTCTTT.

This clone showed up just a few times. An end of the junction does not agree with germline; a read error may underlie this. The chain couples TRBV7-7 to TRBJ2-1, with a tentative D call TRBD2 (6 bases). Germline CDR1 reads SSHAT; CDR2 reads FNYEAQ (reference sequence). The CDR3 is 16 residues long. CDR3 region: CASSPQDGSSYNEQFF. The CDR3 DNA is TGTGCTAGCAGCCCGCAGGACGGGAGCTCCTACAATGAGCAGTTCTTC.

V usage is TRBV2 and J usage is TRBJ1-2; D may be TRBD1 (6 bases). From germline, CDR1 is SNHLY and CDR2 FYNNEI. V was cut by 4 bases and J by 5 bases, with 14 bases left in between. The CDR3 has 14 amino acids. CDR3 nucleotide sequence: TGTGCCAGCAGTGCGGAGAGGGGGGGGTATGGCTACACCTTC. Protein sequence: CASSAERGGYGYTF. Using reference TRBV2 and TRBJ1-2 for the parts outside the CDR3, the full variable domain is EPEVTQTPSHQVTQMGQEVILRCVPISNHLYFYWYRQILGQKVEFLVSFYNNEISEKSEIFDDQFSVERPDGSNFTLKIRSTKLEDSAMYFCASSAERGGYGYTFGSGTRLTVV.

The gene calls are TRBV27 and TRBJ1-2; 10 nucleotides match TRBD1. Germline CDR1 reads MNHEY; CDR2 reads SMNVEV (reference sequence). The V gene end was trimmed by 5 bases and the J gene end by 8 bases; junction bases not matched to a gene: 8. This CDR3 is 14 amino acids long. The CDR3 here is CASSPRQGALGYTF. The CDR3 nucleotides read TGTGCCAGCAGTCCGAGACAGGGGGCGTTAGGCTACACCTTC.

V and J are TRBV30 and TRBJ1-1; D is perhaps TRBD1 (5 bases). In germline, CDR1 is GTSNPN, CDR2 SVGIG (reference sequence). V was shortened by 0 bases and J by 3 bases, with 11 bases between the two germline ends. The CDR3 length is 14 residues. The CDR3 nucleotides read TGTGCCTGGAGTGTGAGGCTAGGGGACACTGAAGCTTTCTTT. Its translation: CAWSVRLGDTEAFF.

The chain couples TRBV7-9 to TRBJ1-1, with no clear D. CDR3 size: 13 residues. Germline V gene data show CDR1 as SEHNR and CDR2 as FQNEAQ (reference sequence). V dropped 5 bases and J dropped 7 bases, with 14 bases sitting between them. The CDR3 loop is CASSGVGEGEAFF. CDR3 DNA sequence: TGTGCCAGCAGCGGGGTAGGTGAGGGTGAAGCTTTCTTT.